This TCR beta chain was sequenced during a study of T cell changes during pregnancy in multiple sclerosis. This CDR3 spans 14 amino acids. Germline V gene lookup returns CDR1 SGHAT and CDR2 FQNNGV. The V end was cut by 4 bases, the J end by 1 base, with 10 bases between. Produced via immunoSEQ multiplex PCR; TCRdb's table is partial and in-frame only. The sample lists 39,000 or so clones, 80% to 95% seen once, with around 0.4% in the top ten. The genes are TRBV11-2 and TRBJ1-1; D unresolved. The TCR originated in a female donor in good health, enrolled as a control in a pregnancy study. The sequencing used CD4+ T cells from peripheral blood mononuclear cells, collected after pregnancy. The CDR3 nucleotides are TGTGCCAGCAGCTCCCAACCGGGGAACACTGAAGCTTTCTTT. Translating it yields CASSSQPGNTEAFF.